At least ten counts were recorded for the clone carrying this T cell receptor beta chain. Its antigen is not known. The germline gives CDR1 SGHRS, CDR2 YFSETQ. Between the trimmed V and J ends, which lost 4 bases and 0 bases, there was a span of 15 bases. The CDR3 spans 16 residues. This entry comes from a study of molecular identifiers for immune sequencing clone quantification. Sorting isolated naive CD8 T cells as CD8+CD4-CCR7+CD45RA+ events. Study results and limitations: In a background of over 750,000 naive cells, spiked Jurkat TCR RNA from one cell was reportedly detectable. In naive cells, under 1% of molecules belonged to clones above 20 RNA copies, against over 97% in effector cells.

TCRdb itself ran the PCR reads through MiXCR, one entry per CDR3 protein. Of approximately 630,000 distinct CDR3 sequences in the sample, 25% were seen once. Material: naive CD8+ T cells from blood, with Jurkat cell RNA spiked in. The subset is: FACS-sorted CD8+CD4-CCR7+CD45RA+ naive T cells. The clonotype was recovered from a human donor in good health. Some libraries in this study had Jurkat cell RNA spiked in. The V and J genes are TRBV5-1 and TRBJ2-3, with a tentative D call TRBD1 (6 bases). The CDR3 reads CASSPQDRTSTDTQYF. The DNA for the CDR3 is TGCGCCAGCAGCCCCCAGGACAGAACTAGCACAGATACGCAGTATTTT.